This T cell receptor (beta chain) originates from a study of PD-1 blockade in classical Hodgkin lymphoma. The overall study: Nivolumab 3 mg/kg was given intravenously every 2 weeks.

The CDR3 extends over 13 amino acids. Germline lookup yields CDR1 SGHRS and CDR2 YFSETQ. V was shortened by 4 bases and J by 5 bases, with 9 bases between the two germline ends. In its sample, this clone was seen a few times. Its matching antigen is unknown. The assay was immunoSEQ multiplex PCR, and TCRdb's table has in-frame clones only and misses some. The sample has tens of thousands of clones, around two thirds seen once. General observations from the study: Baseline diversity in complete responders resembled that of newly diagnosed patients. CD4+ TCR diversity climbed significantly by C4D1, unlike CD8+ TCR diversity.

The time point was: cycle 4 day 1 (C4D1), after 6 weeks of nivolumab. All trial patients relapsed after autologous stem cell transplantation. The study recorded best responses of complete response, partial response or progressive disease. The sequencing used peripheral blood mononuclear cells (PBMCs), collected before the fourth cycle of nivolumab. The V gene is TRBV5-1, the J gene TRBJ2-2, with D uncertain. This sequence was found in a human donor with classical Hodgkin lymphoma. CDR3 residues: CASSPQLTGELFF. DNA of the CDR3: TGCGCCAGCAGCCCTCAGCTAACCGGGGAGCTGTTTTTT.